This T cell receptor (beta chain) was recovered during a study of early stage breast cancer tumors. Study findings and constraints: Functional markers like CD4, CD8 and FOXP3 were missed in bulk sequencing. Comparing each tissue with blood distinguished tumor from normal in most of the 16 patients.

CDR3 size: 17 residues. Trimming cost V 0 bases and J 0 bases, with 15 bases left between them. The germline V gene has CDR1 SGDLS and CDR2 YYNGEE. Assay: immunoSEQ multiplex PCR; the TCRdb copy retains only in-frame clones and omits some. The repertoire includes 55,000 to 70,000 clones, roughly 80% of them detected once, and roughly 4.7% sits in the top ten. Remarks on this clone: Its specificity is not known.

This sequence originates from a person aged 35-49 years with breast cancer. Material for sequencing was blood. The chain employs TRBV9 and TRBJ1-1; D gene unclear. The CDR3 nucleotides read TGTGCCAGCAGCGTAGGAGTGGGGTACATCATGAACACTGAAGCTTTCTTT. Translation: CASSVGVGYIMNTEAFF.